The T cell receptor (beta chain) described here comes from a study of T-cell memory formation after mild COVID-19. The study, taken as a whole, reports: Second-wave clones that peaked on day 37 lacked confirmed SARS-CoV-2 specificity. Most CD4+ clones that shrank were in CM and EM, while CD8+ ones turned up in EMRA. Memory from before infection featured some responding clones, which suggests cross-reactive memory joined.

This clonotype occurred many times. Its antigen remains unknown. TCRdb re-called the 5' RACE reads with MiXCR, one entry per CDR3 protein. The profile shows about 400,000 distinct CDR3 sequences, approximately 14% of them singletons. The germline V gene has CDR1 SGHRS and CDR2 YFSETQ. This CDR3 contains 12 residues. Trimming stripped 0 bases from V and 9 bases from J, with 7 bases between. Sequencing input: PBMCs or a T cell subset sorted from them (not recorded which). V and J are TRBV5-1 and TRBJ2-1; weak D call: TRBD1 (6 bases). The receptor was derived from a man in his late teens or twenties who had mild COVID-19 (a few samples of this study predate the infection). Cell type and time point are not known. DNA for the CDR3: TGCGCCAGCAGCTTGGCAGGGGTTGAGCAGTTCTTC. This sequence encodes CASSLAGVEQFF.